These T cell receptor beta chains were read from a single sample in a study of blood T cell repertoires in COVID-19. TCRdb's copy holds only in-frame clones and misses some; the assay was immunoSEQ multiplex PCR. Of more than 140,000 clones listed, around 84% are singletons. Sample: peripheral blood. The source is a woman aged 55-70 years with acute or convalescent COVID-19. Each CDR3 is given with its conserved first and last residue. Fields, in order: clone size, D gene, V gene, J gene, CDR3 protein, CDR3 DNA. The D gene is left open where the match is weak. Rows give clone size only sometimes, using once, few, many, or a class for an expanded clone.

clone size: .; D gene: .; V gene: TRBV9; J gene: TRBJ2-3; CDR3 protein: CASSLRGQPGADTQYF; CDR3 DNA: TGTGCCAGCAGCCTTAGGGGACAGCCGGGGGCAGATACGCAGTATTTT
clone size: .; D gene: .; V gene: TRBV6-2/TRBV6-3; J gene: TRBJ2-7; CDR3 protein: CASSFPQLSQFSYEQYF; CDR3 DNA: TGTGCCAGCAGTTTCCCACAGTTGTCGCAGTTCTCCTACGAGCAGTACTTC
clone size: .; D gene: .; V gene: TRBV19; J gene: TRBJ2-2; CDR3 protein: CASNAGWTGELFF; CDR3 DNA: TGTGCCAGTAACGCGGGGTGGACCGGGGAGCTGTTTTTT
clone size: .; D gene: TRBD1; V gene: TRBV30; J gene: TRBJ2-2; CDR3 protein: CAWSSGQGNTGELFF; CDR3 DNA: TGTGCCTGGAGCTCGGGACAGGGGAACACCGGGGAGCTGTTTTTT
clone size: .; D gene: .; V gene: TRBV5-1; J gene: TRBJ1-4; CDR3 protein: CASSLDLWESEKLFF; CDR3 DNA: TGCGCCAGCAGCTTGGATCTGTGGGAGAGTGAAAAACTGTTTTTT
clone size: .; D gene: TRBD1; V gene: TRBV24-1; J gene: TRBJ2-7; CDR3 protein: CATSDADRSAQYF; CDR3 DNA: TGTGCCACCAGTGATGCGGACAGGTCGGCGCAGTACTTC
clone size: .; D gene: .; V gene: TRBV7-8; J gene: TRBJ2-3; CDR3 protein: CASRRDLDTQYF; CDR3 DNA: TGTGCCAGCAGGCGCGATTTAGATACGCAGTATTTT
clone size: .; D gene: .; V gene: TRBV3-1/TRBV3-2; J gene: TRBJ1-2; CDR3 protein: CASSQDGGGGYTF; CDR3 DNA: TGTGCCAGCAGCCAAGATGGGGGCGGTGGCTACACCTTC
clone size: .; D gene: TRBD1; V gene: TRBV19; J gene: TRBJ1-6; CDR3 protein: CASSRGQGGTGDRPLHF; CDR3 DNA: TGTGCCAGTAGCCGGGGCCAAGGCGGGACAGGGGACCGTCCCCTCCACTTT
clone size: .; D gene: .; V gene: TRBV13; J gene: TRBJ2-3; CDR3 protein: CASSLEGPSITDTQYF; CDR3 DNA: TGTGCCAGCAGCTTAGAGGGGCCAAGTATCACAGATACGCAGTATTTT
clone size: .; D gene: .; V gene: TRBV19; J gene: TRBJ2-2; CDR3 protein: CASSVAQGTGELFF; CDR3 DNA: TGTGCCAGTAGTGTAGCACAGGGCACCGGGGAGCTGTTTTTT
clone size: .; D gene: TRBD1; V gene: TRBV28; J gene: TRBJ1-1; CDR3 protein: CASSLRQGAGDTEAFF; CDR3 DNA: TGTGCCAGCAGCCTCAGACAGGGGGCAGGGGACACTGAAGCTTTCTTT
clone size: .; D gene: .; V gene: TRBV6-5; J gene: TRBJ2-5; CDR3 protein: CASSQLLQVQETQYF; CDR3 DNA: TGTGCCAGCAGTCAGCTTCTGCAGGTACAAGAGACCCAGTACTTC
clone size: .; D gene: .; V gene: TRBV7-2; J gene: TRBJ1-6; CDR3 protein: CASSSGSAARSYNSPLHF; CDR3 DNA: TGTGCCAGCAGCTCGGGGTCCGCGGCCCGCTCCTATAATTCACCCCTCCACTTT
clone size: .; D gene: TRBD2; V gene: TRBV7-2; J gene: TRBJ2-5; CDR3 protein: CASSPGTSGGASQYF; CDR3 DNA: TGTGCCAGCAGCCCAGGGACTAGCGGGGGGGCGTCCCAGTACTTC
clone size: once; D gene: .; V gene: TRBV18; J gene: TRBJ1-1; CDR3 protein: CASSPRTGGDTEAFF; CDR3 DNA: TGTGCCAGCTCACCCCGGACTGGAGGGGACACTGAAGCTTTCTTT
clone size: .; D gene: .; V gene: TRBV11-3; J gene: TRBJ2-3; CDR3 protein: CASSLESKQYF; CDR3 DNA: TGTGCCAGCAGCTTAGAGTCAAAGCAGTATTTT
clone size: .; D gene: .; V gene: TRBV29-1; J gene: TRBJ2-1; CDR3 protein: CSVEKGGGRYNEQFF; CDR3 DNA: TGCAGCGTTGAAAAAGGGGGAGGGAGATACAATGAGCAGTTCTTC
clone size: few; D gene: .; V gene: TRBV7-8; J gene: TRBJ2-7; CDR3 protein: CASSPTRGAGYEQYF; CDR3 DNA: TGTGCCAGCAGCCCCACTCGGGGGGCAGGATACGAGCAGTACTTC
clone size: .; D gene: .; V gene: TRBV9; J gene: TRBJ2-7; CDR3 protein: CASSVGAEPVHEQYF; CDR3 DNA: TGTGCCAGCAGCGTTGGGGCCGAACCCGTGCACGAGCAGTACTTC
clone size: .; D gene: .; V gene: TRBV5-1; J gene: TRBJ1-1; CDR3 protein: CASSLDRATSGAFF; CDR3 DNA: TGCGCCAGCAGCTTGGACAGGGCCACATCAGGCGCTTTCTTT
clone size: once; D gene: .; V gene: TRBV2; J gene: TRBJ1-5; CDR3 protein: CASSPDLGGQPQHF; CDR3 DNA: TGTGCCAGCAGTCCGGACCTCGGCGGGCAGCCCCAGCATTTT
clone size: .; D gene: .; V gene: TRBV12-3/TRBV12-4; J gene: TRBJ2-2; CDR3 protein: CASSLSRAGELFF; CDR3 DNA: TGTGCCAGCAGTTTAAGCAGGGCCGGGGAGCTGTTTTTT
clone size: .; D gene: TRBD1; V gene: TRBV3-1/TRBV3-2; J gene: TRBJ2-7; CDR3 protein: CASSQALTGGPYEQYF; CDR3 DNA: TGTGCCAGCAGCCAAGCCCTCACAGGGGGCCCCTACGAGCAGTACTTC
clone size: .; D gene: .; V gene: TRBV6-5; J gene: TRBJ1-5; CDR3 protein: CASGGQPQHF; CDR3 DNA: TGTGCCAGCGGGGGGCAGCCCCAGCATTTT
clone size: .; D gene: TRBD1; V gene: TRBV28; J gene: TRBJ2-2; CDR3 protein: CASSPGGQNTGELFF; CDR3 DNA: TGTGCCAGCAGTCCAGGGGGCCAGAACACCGGGGAGCTGTTTTTT
clone size: .; D gene: .; V gene: TRBV30; J gene: TRBJ1-6; CDR3 protein: CAWSVLASYNSPLHF; CDR3 DNA: TGTGCCTGGAGTGTACTAGCCTCCTATAATTCACCCCTCCACTTT
clone size: .; D gene: .; V gene: TRBV30; J gene: TRBJ1-6; CDR3 protein: CAWEPQYNSPLHF; CDR3 DNA: TGTGCCTGGGAGCCCCAATATAATTCACCCCTCCACTTT
clone size: .; D gene: .; V gene: TRBV25-1; J gene: TRBJ1-1; CDR3 protein: CASSTGTLMNTEAFF; CDR3 DNA: TGTGCCAGCAGTACCGGGACACTAATGAACACTGAAGCTTTCTTT